This TCR beta chain is drawn from a study of shared clonotypes between healthy human individuals (dated by TCRdb to 2020 to 2021). With respect to the entire study: A couple of women and a few men aged 18 to 49 years were included in the cohort. For each donor, CD4 naive and CD4 memory were each given three plates, CD8 naive was given two plates, and CD8 memory was given one plate. To estimate repertoire size and how much clonotypes are shared between individuals, the study performed deep sequencing of blood TCR repertoires from a few healthy adults. Libraries were prepared and TCR repertoires were sequenced by different laboratories using diverse techniques, in order to increase sequencing depth and limit assay-specific biases. Each donor's leukapheresis produced roughly between roughly 0.85 and 9.5 billion PBMCs.

The donors were healthy, HIV-negative adults who had no recently reported acute infections or vaccinations. Every donor was a Caucasian adult residing in Nashville, Tennessee, USA. CD4+ T cells were enriched by magnetic negative selection; naive cells were then positively selected on CD45RA, and the negative fraction formed the memory subset. Blood was collected by leukapheresis, and PBMCs were isolated by Ficoll-Histopaque density gradient centrifugation and then cryopreserved in liquid nitrogen vapor phase. Analytical flow cytometry was used to check the purity and quantity of each magnetically sorted T cell population. Each sorted fraction had its genomic DNA isolated and then quantified by UV absorbance on a Nanodrop 2000c. Trimming removed 5 bases from V and 2 bases from J; the gene matches leave 14 bases unexplained. From the germline V gene (reference sequence), CDR1 is SEHNR and CDR2 is FQNEAQ. The CDR3, from cysteine to phenylalanine, totals 17 residues. The only DNA kept is the CDR3, 51 bases in frame from the first base.

Using the deep immunoSEQ assay, TCR CDR3 regions were amplified from genomic DNA by multiplex PCR. For each cell subset, the extracted genomic DNA was distributed evenly across all wells of several immunoSEQ 96-well plates, and each plate served as one replicate. For sorted subsets, each replicate PCR was loaded with about 0.2 ug genomic DNA, equivalent to roughly 30,000 T cell genomes. Purified libraries were measured with a Qubit 3.0 fluorometer, size-checked on a Bioanalyzer 2100, and measured again with the KAPA Library Quantification kit. Every immunoSEQ 96-well plate was sequenced on a dedicated single-read 150-cycle Illumina NextSeq 550 flow cell. The original pipeline was this. Because only junctional sequences without quality scores were contained in the immunoSEQ output, filtering matching that applied to full-length reads could not be performed. To assign V/J genes and CDR3, sequences were annotated using PyIR, a Python wrapper for IgBLAST v1.9, with IMGT germline references. Reads with weak V/J assignments (E-value above 1e-6), missing CDR3, stop codons, out-of-frame junctions, or ambiguous translated residues were removed. V3J clonotypes were defined as sequences sharing an identical inferred V gene, J gene, and CDR3 amino acid sequence. The percentage overlap between two repertoires was calculated by dividing the number of shared unique clonotypes by the size of the smaller repertoire. Repertoire richness was assessed with RTK rarefaction, the Chao1 estimator, and Recon v2.1 estimates of unobserved clonotypes. Generation probabilities were computed with OLGA for all TCRbeta clonotypes obtained by the gDNA method from a handful of donors. Here the immuneACCESS table is served through TCRdb, limited to in-frame sequences with V and J called. Missing clones are a known gap in these copies; in checked studies unresolved V genes cover under half, and the rest lacks a known reason. For V, J and clone size, that table is used; D and trimming come from the DNA. Here the sample has 2 million to 3 million clones; around nine tenths occur a single time. The ten largest clones add up to about 0.13% of the sample.

Study-wide conclusions, independent of this receptor: Even with the large sequencing depth, rarefaction of the sorted-subset datasets indicated that sequencing was incomplete. Sharing across several donors was observed for about 5% of naive CD4, over 3% of naive CD8, about 2.3% of memory CD4, and roughly 0.4% of memory CD8 clonotypes. Sampling was restricted to blood, and TCR repertoires in tissues likely differ from the TCR repertoires found in blood. Clonotypes shared by all four sorted-subset donors showed higher generation probabilities than non-shared clonotypes. Pairwise subsampling led to the expectation that sequencing depth would affect the degree of clonotype sharing among donors. Because the study included a small number of donors, the genetic and exposure-history diversity represented was limited. Estimated clonotype richness was generally larger for naive than for memory subsets.

A word on this clone: Its antigen is currently not known. Base qualities are missing; no much larger clone stands one base away.

The sequence is built from TRBV7-9 and TRBJ2-7; 8 central bases correspond to TRBD1. The sequenced sample was naive CD4+ T cells sorted from blood. The meaning of the sample's cell subset or site label: CD45RA+ positively selected. This sequence was found in a man younger than 30 in good health. The nucleotides read TGTGCCAGCAGCGTCGGACAGGGTAGCCCCGCAACCTACGAGCAGTACTTC. Translated, it reads CASSVGQGSPATYEQYF. The reference TRBV7-9 and TRBJ2-7 proteins fill in what lies around the CDR3, so the full variable domain reads DTGVSQNPRHKITKRGQNVTFRCDPISEHNRLYWYRQTLGQGPEFLTYFQNEAQLEKSRLLSDRFSAERPKGSFSTLEIQRTEQGDSAMYLCASSVGQGSPATYEQYFGPGTRLTVT.